This T cell receptor beta chain came from a study of T cell repertoires in cytomegalovirus infection. Study at large: Both recently identified HLA-C-restricted and well-studied HLA-B-restricted CMV epitopes were used in the study. Shared public TCR beta signatures pointed to both CMV infection and a matching HLA type. Study-level findings and limits: Frequencies of public TCR beta families were cumulated, and this identified carriers of CMV plus the relevant HLA.

TCRdb ran MiXCR on the reads and lists one entry per CDR3 protein. This table holds roughly 350,000 distinct CDR3 sequences, 34% found once. The CDR3 has 16 amino acids. V gave up 3 bases and J gave up 5 bases, with 20 bases separating them. The V gene's germline CDR1 is MDHEN and CDR2 SYDVKM. In regard to this clonotype: Its antigen remains unknown.

This TCR came from a human donor in good health (CMV status not recorded). Some clones in this sample may be carry-over from other donors' samples. This sequence joins TRBV28 and TRBJ2-7; D unclear. The sequencing here drew on cultured PBMCs, taken from culture after CMV antigen stimulation. The CDR3 nucleotides are TGTGCCAGCAGTTTCGGTTTTTACCCCGACAACGACGAGCAGTACTTC. It yields the protein CASSFGFYPDNDEQYF. Full variable domain (missing parts from reference TRBV28 and TRBJ2-7): DVKVTQSSRYLVKRTGEKVFLECVQDMDHENMFWYRQDPGLGLRLIYFSYDVKMKEKGDIPEGYSVSREKKERFSLILESASTNQTSMYLCASSFGFYPDNDEQYFGPGTRLTVT.